The rows below give T cell receptor beta chains drawn from one sample of a study of T cell repertoires in aging, cancer and after chemotherapy. One entry per CDR3 protein results from TCRdb running MiXCR on the multiplex PCR reads. The sample has some 1,600 distinct CDR3 sequences, approximately 30% seen once. Material for sequencing was blood. These TCRs come from a human donor with a solid tumor. Both conserved end residues are part of each CDR3. Fields, in order: clone size, J gene, V gene, D gene, CDR3 DNA, CDR3 protein. A D gene is named only where the DNA matches it firmly. Only part of the rows carry a size: once, few, many, or a class if the clone is expanded.

>few|TRBJ1-2|TRBV18|.
TGTGCCAGCTCACCACCGGGGGACCATGCTAACTATGGCTACACCTTC
CASSPPGDHANYGYTF
>few|TRBJ1-6|TRBV7-2|.
TGTGCCAGCAGCTTAACCCTACAGAATTTCGGCAATTCACCCCTCCACTTT
CASSLTLQNFGNSPLHF
>.|TRBJ2-2|TRBV27|TRBD2
TGTGCCAGCAGTTTAAGACTAGCGGGGGGGAACACCGGGGAGCTGTTTTTT
CASSLRLAGGNTGELFF
>.|TRBJ2-2|TRBV7-9|.
TGTGCCAGCAGCTTCTCTTCCACCGGGGAGCTGTTTTTT
CASSFSSTGELFF
>.|TRBJ1-1|TRBV5-6|.
TGTGCCAGCAGCTTGAACGGAGGGTACATGAACACTAAAGCTTTCTTT
CASSLNGGYMNTKAFF
>.|TRBJ1-5|TRBV4-3|.
TGCGCCAGCAGCCAAGACAGGGCTTATAGCAATCAGCCCCAGCATTTT
CASSQDRAYSNQPQHF
>.|TRBJ1-1|TRBV12-3/TRBV12-4|TRBD1
TGTGCCAGCAGACGGACAGGGAACACTGAAGCTTTCTTT
CASRRTGNTEAFF
>large|TRBJ2-1|TRBV30|.
TGTGCCTGGAATAGGGGCCGCTACAATGAGCAGTTCTTC
CAWNRGRYNEQFF
>.|TRBJ2-1|TRBV18|.
TGTGCCAGCTCACCCCCAACTTTTGAGCAGTTCTTC
CASSPPTFEQFF
>.|TRBJ1-1|TRBV6-7|.
TGTGCCAGCAGGGGAACGGTTGGACGGGGGGCTATGAACACTGAAGCTTTCTTT
CASRGTVGRGAMNTEAFF
>.|TRBJ1-2|TRBV30|.
TGTGCCTGGGCACCGGGGGGCTTTTATGGCTACACCTTC
CAWAPGGFYGYTF
>.|TRBJ2-7|TRBV19|TRBD2
TGTGCCAGTAGTTTTGGACTAGCCGGGTCCTACGAGCAGTACTTC
CASSFGLAGSYEQYF
>few|TRBJ2-1|TRBV20-1|TRBD2
TGCAGTGCTAGGACTAGCGGGGTTTGGTTCTTC
CSARTSGVWFF
>few|TRBJ1-4|TRBV5-1|.
TGCGCCAGCAGCCCTGACACGTACACTAATGAAAAACTGTTTTTT
CASSPDTYTNEKLFF
>few|TRBJ2-7|TRBV11-2|.
TGTGCCAGCACGGGCGGCGGCTACGAGCAGTACTTC
CASTGGGYEQYF
>.|TRBJ1-5|TRBV19|.
TGTGCCAGTACCTGGGACCCCGTAGGGGATCAGCCCCAGCATTTT
CASTWDPVGDQPQHF
>.|TRBJ1-2|TRBV7-9|.
TGTGCCAGCAGCTTGGAGGCCTATGGCTACACCTTC
CASSLEAYGYTF
>few|TRBJ1-1|TRBV19|.
TGTGCCAGTAGTATAGGTTTGGGCCAGGGGATCACTGAAGCTTTCTTT
CASSIGLGQGITEAFF